This T cell receptor (beta chain) was profiled in a study of T cells in Graves' hyperthyroidism and ophthalmopathy. The source material, RNA transcripts, was used to amplify TCR beta CDR3 regions. HTBI primers were the set used in a first-round RT-PCR of the TCR CDR3. TCRdb reprocessed the multiplex PCR reads via MiXCR and lists one record per CDR3 protein. This sample has approximately 690,000 distinct CDR3 sequences, with 14% found just once. The V end was cut by 3 bases, the J end by 3 bases, with 15 bases between. Germline assignment: CDR1 MDHEN and CDR2 SYDVKM. The CDR3 length is 15 residues. Diagnosis rested on symptoms, serum thyroxine and TRAb, thyroid ultrasound, and orbital computed tomography. Many counts were recorded for this clonotype.

J is TRBJ2-7 and V is TRBV28, with D possibly being TRBD1 (5 bases). The sequence was obtained from a woman in her forties or fifties with Graves' ophthalmopathy. Sequenced: blood. CDR3 protein: CASSLPLGVSYEQYF. The CDR3 DNA reads TGTGCCAGCAGTTTGCCTTTAGGGGTTAGCTACGAGCAGTACTTC.